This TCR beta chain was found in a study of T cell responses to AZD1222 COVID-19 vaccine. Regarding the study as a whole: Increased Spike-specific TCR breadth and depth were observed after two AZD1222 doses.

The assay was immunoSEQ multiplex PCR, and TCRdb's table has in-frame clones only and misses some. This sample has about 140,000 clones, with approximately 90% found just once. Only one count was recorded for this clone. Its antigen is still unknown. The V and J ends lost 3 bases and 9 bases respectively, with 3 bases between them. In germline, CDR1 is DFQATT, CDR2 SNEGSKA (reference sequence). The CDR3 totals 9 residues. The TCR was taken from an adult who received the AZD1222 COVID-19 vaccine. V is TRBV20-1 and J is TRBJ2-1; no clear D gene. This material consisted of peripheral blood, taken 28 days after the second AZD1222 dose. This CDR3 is CSARSEQFF. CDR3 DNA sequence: TGCAGTGCTAGGAGTGAGCAGTTCTTC.